This TCR beta chain stems from a study of cytomegalovirus exposure and HLA in healthy donors. Overall study: In a previous analysis, 110 million or so unique TCR beta sequences were found from about 179 million T cells. Study conclusions and caveats: Exclusion as indistinguishable affected some V segments, including TRBV6-2 and TRBV6-3.

Germline assignment: CDR1 GTSNPN and CDR2 SVGIG (reference sequence). The CDR3 has 15 residues. With 4 bases clipped from V and 8 bases from J, the junction kept 12 bases outside the gene matches. Remarks on this clone: The antigen is not known.

PCR was performed using 60 Vbeta and 13 Jbeta primers. The table came from immunoSEQ multiplex PCR; TCRdb's copy has only in-frame clones and leaves some out. The table has 150,000 or so clones, 60% to 85% seen once. Sequenced input: PBMCs. This sequence originates from a female donor in good health and CMV-seronegative. This chain uses TRBV30 with TRBJ2-1, with 9 bases fitting TRBD2. CDR3 bases: TGTGCCTGGAATAAAGGGCTAGCGGGGCGCTATGAGCAGTTCTTC. As protein: CAWNKGLAGRYEQFF.